This TCR beta chain was retrieved from a study of blood T cell repertoires in COVID-19. The method was immunoSEQ multiplex PCR; TCRdb's version includes in-frame clones alone and lacks a portion of them. The data hold about 70,000 clones, with roughly 84% observed a single time. The CDR3 is 14 amino acids. Per germline, CDR1 SEHNR and CDR2 FQNEAQ (reference sequence). Trimming took 2 bases from V and 4 from J, leaving 11 bases between them. The specimen sequenced was peripheral blood. The sequence was collected from a woman between 18 and 29 years old with acute or convalescent COVID-19. The chain employs TRBV7-9 and TRBJ1-1; no firm D call. The CDR3 reads CASSLPGSSTEAFF. The CDR3, as DNA: TGTGCCAGCAGCTTACCGGGGTCGAGCACTGAAGCTTTCTTT.